These 5 T cell receptor beta chains came from one sample sequenced in a study of blood T cell repertoires in COVID-19. The data were produced by immunoSEQ multiplex PCR, yet TCRdb's version contains in-frame clones alone and is incomplete. The top ten hold 2.3% of the sample, which has roughly 250,000 clones, around 87% seen once. Sequenced sample: peripheral blood. The receptors stem from a woman between 45 and 60 years old with acute or convalescent COVID-19.

The rearrangement uses TRBV10-3 and TRBJ1-1; perhaps TRBD1 as D (5 bases). Trimming stripped 4 bases from V and 0 bases from J, with 18 bases between. The CDR3 contains 17 residues. Germline CDR1 reads ENHRY; CDR2 reads SYGVKD. The CDR3 sequence is CAISGSRGSDMNTEAFF. The CDR3 bases are TGTGCCATCAGTGGTTCAAGGGGTTCGGATATGAACACTGAAGCTTTCTTT.

This chain joins TRBV27 and TRBJ1-6; weak D call: TRBD1 (6 bases). V was trimmed by 3 bases and J by 5 bases, leaving 17 bases between them. The CDR3 contains 17 residues. Germline lookup yields CDR1 MNHEY and CDR2 SMNVEV (reference sequence). This CDR3 is CASSLSGTLINNSPLHF. The CDR3 DNA is TGTGCCAGCAGTTTGTCCGGGACACTTATTAATAATTCACCCCTCCACTTT.

This clone has a handful of counts. This chain connects TRBV18 to TRBJ2-1; the match to TRBD2 covers 7 bases. The length of the CDR3 is 16 residues. The J segment lost 0 bases and the V segment lost 2 bases, leaving 4 bases of the junction unmatched. Germline V gives CDR1 KGHSH, CDR2 LQKENI. The CDR3 DNA reads as TGTGCCAGCTCACCATTCCAGCGGGGCTCCTACAATGAGCAGTTCTTC. This translates into CASSPFQRGSYNEQFF.

The gene calls are TRBV7-2 and TRBJ2-5, with 10 positions matching TRBD2. V was pared by 4 bases and J by 9 bases, with 11 bases of the junction left unmatched. The length of the CDR3 is 15 residues. The V gene's germline CDR1 is SGHTA and CDR2 FQGNSA. The DNA for the CDR3 is TGTGCCAGCAGCTCGGAGATTCTAGCGGGAGTGTCCCAGTACTTC. Translating gives CASSSEILAGVSQYF.

The chain carries TRBV28 and TRBJ1-5; no firm D call. V lost 2 bases, J lost 7 bases, and 3 bases lay in between. Germline CDR1 MDHEN, CDR2 SYDVKM. CDR3 length equals 11 residues. The CDR3 protein is CASSLGQPQHF. The CDR3 nucleotides read TGTGCCAGCAGTTTAGGCCAGCCCCAGCATTTT.